The 26 T cell receptor beta chains below all came from one sample that was sequenced in a study of shared T cell receptors in the human thymus. Generated by immunoSEQ multiplex PCR, the TCRdb table keeps only in-frame clones and is missing some. This sample has hundreds of thousands of clones, with over 75% found just once. This same sample was also part of a study on human thymus T cells.

The material sequenced was thymocytes. The receptors stem from a boy younger than two with a congenital heart defect.

This sequence joins TRBV4-1 and TRBJ1-2, with TRBD1 identical over 7 bases. The CDR3 consists of 15 residues. Germline V lookup: CDR1 MGHRA, CDR2 YSYEKL. Germline trimming cut 1 base from V and 5 bases from J; bases unmatched to any gene: 7. DNA of the CDR3: TGCGCCAGCAGCCAAGTAGGGACAGTTGGGTATGGCTACACCTTC. Encoded protein: CASSQVGTVGYGYTF.

The chain is built from TRBV5-4 and TRBJ2-1; 11 bases align to TRBD1. Germline V gene lookup returns CDR1 SGHNT and CDR2 YYREEE (reference sequence). The length of the CDR3 is 15 residues. V dropped 2 bases and J dropped 7; count of bases not matched to a gene: 5. The CDR3 sequence is CASSLGTGGRNEQFF. The CDR3 nucleotides are TGTGCCAGCAGCTTAGGGACAGGGGGTAGAAATGAGCAGTTCTTC. Full variable domain (remainder filled in from reference TRBV5-4 and TRBJ2-1): ETGVTQSPTHLIKTRGQQVTLRCSSQSGHNTVSWYQQALGQGPQFIFQYYREEENGRGNFPPRFSGLQFPNYSSELNVNALELDDSALYLCASSLGTGGRNEQFFGPGTRLTVL.

The V and J genes are TRBV5-6 and TRBJ1-1; 8 bases map to TRBD1. Losses at the gene ends were 0 bases for V and 4 bases for J; bases not matched to a gene: 5. Looked up from germline, CDR1 is SGHDT and CDR2 is YYEEEE. CDR3 size: 15 residues. The CDR3 is CASSLGDRKSTEAFF. CDR3 coding DNA: TGTGCCAGCAGCTTGGGGGACAGGAAGAGCACTGAAGCTTTCTTT.

This sequence joins TRBV5-4 and TRBJ2-1, with D perhaps matching TRBD1 (8 bases). Deletions cut 4 bases from V and 4 bases from J, with 21 bases between. Per germline, CDR1 SGHNT and CDR2 YYREEE (reference sequence). This CDR3 is 17 amino acids long. CDR3 in amino acids: CASSLSRTGRGYNEQFF. Here the CDR3 DNA reads TGTGCCAGCAGCCTGTCTCGGACAGGGCGGGGGTACAATGAGCAGTTCTTC. The full variable domain, completed using reference TRBV5-4 and TRBJ2-1, is ETGVTQSPTHLIKTRGQQVTLRCSSQSGHNTVSWYQQALGQGPQFIFQYYREEENGRGNFPPRFSGLQFPNYSSELNVNALELDDSALYLCASSLSRTGRGYNEQFFGPGTRLTVL.

CDR3 residues: CSVELQAPDEQYF. CDR3 coding DNA: TGCAGCGTTGAGCTACAGGCGCCTGACGAGCAGTACTTC. The V and J genes are TRBV29-1 and TRBJ2-7; D is possibly TRBD1 (5 bases). This CDR3 region has 13 residues. Germline assignment: CDR1 SQVTM and CDR2 ANQGSEA. V was clipped by 3 bases and J by 5 bases, with 14 bases between them.

The chain employs TRBV14 and TRBJ2-6; 7 nucleotides line up with TRBD2. Per germline, CDR1 SGHDN and CDR2 FVKESK. With 1 base clipped from V and 4 bases from J, the junction kept 10 bases outside the gene matches. CDR3 length equals 18 residues. The CDR3: CASSQVFDGEGGANVLTF. In nucleotides, the CDR3 is TGTGCCAGCAGCCAAGTTTTCGACGGGGAGGGAGGGGCCAACGTCCTGACTTTC.

The rearrangement uses TRBV5-1 and TRBJ2-7, with TRBD2 matching 14 bases. V dropped 4 bases and J dropped 2; count of bases not matched to a gene: 5. The CDR3 has 16 residues. The germline CDR1 and CDR2 sequences are SGHRS and YFSETQ. The chain's CDR3 is CASSPGLAGATYEQYF. CDR3 coding DNA: TGCGCCAGCAGCCCGGGACTAGCGGGAGCCACCTACGAGCAGTACTTC.

V is TRBV4-3 and J is TRBJ2-7, with 7 positions matching TRBD1. The CDR3 extends over 17 amino acids. V gave up 2 bases and J gave up 3 bases; unmatched junction bases: 13. Germline CDR1 is LGHNA and CDR2 is YSLEER. The CDR3 bases are TGCGCCAGCAGCCAAAATCCCGACAACAGGGGCCACTACGAGCAGTACTTC. This translates into CASSQNPDNRGHYEQYF.

The chain links TRBV11-2 to TRBJ1-2; 8 nucleotides agree with TRBD1. This CDR3 is 16 amino acids long. Trimming cost V 5 bases and J 5 bases; bases outside gene matches: 13. Per the germline V gene, CDR1 is SGHAT and CDR2 is FQNNGV. As DNA, the CDR3 is TGTGCCAGCAGCCCCAGGGGGCCGGCAGGGGAATATGGCTACACCTTC. It translates to CASSPRGPAGEYGYTF.

This sequence joins TRBV28 and TRBJ2-7; the match to TRBD2 covers 12 bases. Trimming cost V 3 bases and J 3 bases; bases outside gene matches: 15. Germline V lookup: CDR1 MDHEN, CDR2 SYDVKM. CDR3 length: 19 amino acids. CDR3 sequence reads: CASSFPTLAGGPGDYEQYF. The CDR3 bases are TGTGCCAGCAGTTTCCCCACTCTAGCGGGAGGGCCTGGGGACTACGAGCAGTACTTC.

V usage is TRBV7-9 and J usage is TRBJ1-1, with TRBD1 matching 7 bases. This CDR3 region has 14 residues. The V segment lost 6 bases and the J segment 3 bases; nucleotides outside the gene matches: 7. CDR1 and CDR2 from the germline V gene are SEHNR and FQNEAQ (reference sequence). The chain's CDR3 is CASRDREADTEAFF. CDR3 nucleotides: TGTGCCAGCAGAGACAGGGAGGCGGACACTGAAGCTTTCTTT. Using reference TRBV7-9 and TRBJ1-1 for the parts outside the CDR3, the full variable domain is DTGVSQNPRHKITKRGQNVTFRCDPISEHNRLYWYRQTLGQGPEFLTYFQNEAQLEKSRLLSDRFSAERPKGSFSTLEIQRTEQGDSAMYLCASRDREADTEAFFGQGTRLTVV.

This sequence joins TRBV28 and TRBJ1-4; D perhaps matches TRBD1 (6 bases). Trimming left V 3 bases short and J 8 bases short, with 13 bases between. This CDR3 comprises 14 residues. Germline CDR1 and CDR2: MDHEN and SYDVKM. In nucleotides, the CDR3 is TGTGCCAGCAGTTTGTCTGGGGGCGGGGAAAAACTGTTTTTT. This gives the protein CASSLSGGGEKLFF.

The chain recombines TRBV6-1 with TRBJ1-4; D is perhaps TRBD1 (5 bases). Trimming pared 3 bases from V and 7 bases from J, leaving 12 bases between. The CDR3 totals 14 residues. Germline V CDR1 and CDR2: MNHNS, SASEGT. CDR3 sequence: CASSDHQGGEKLFF. The CDR3 DNA reads as TGTGCCAGCAGTGACCATCAGGGCGGTGAAAAACTGTTTTTT.

V and J are TRBV28 and TRBJ2-7; 8 bases fit TRBD2. CDR1 and CDR2 (germline): MDHEN, SYDVKM. Trimming at V came to 6 bases and at J to 4 bases, leaving 2 bases not matched to a gene. This CDR3 is 12 amino acids long. The CDR3 DNA follows: TGTGCCAGCAGCGGGAGGGTTTACGAGCAGTACTTC. The encoded protein is CASSGRVYEQYF.

The chain joins TRBV28 to TRBJ2-3; 12 bases align to TRBD1. The J segment lost 7 bases and the V segment lost 6 bases, leaving 8 bases of the junction unmatched. Germline CDR1 MDHEN, CDR2 SYDVKM. The CDR3 covers 15 residues. The CDR3 DNA sequence: TGTGCCAGCAGGTCCGGGACAGGGGGCGTATATACGCAGTATTTT. Its protein is CASRSGTGGVYTQYF.

This clone was seen once. The rearrangement uses TRBV7-9 and TRBJ2-1, with D possibly being TRBD1 (6 bases). The CDR3 runs 16 residues. V was shortened by 3 bases and J by 0 bases, with 12 bases between the two germline ends. From germline, CDR1 is SEHNR and CDR2 FQNEAQ (reference sequence). CDR3 residues: CASSLVRGSSYNEQFF. The CDR3 coding sequence is TGTGCCAGCAGCTTGGTGAGGGGGAGCTCCTACAATGAGCAGTTCTTC.

The rearrangement links TRBV28 to TRBJ2-4; TRBD2 is a possible D gene (6 bases). V was cut by 5 bases and J by 6 bases, with 20 bases left in between. Germline V gene sequence: CDR1 MDHEN, CDR2 SYDVKM. The CDR3 is 16 amino acids. The CDR3 DNA follows: TGTGCCAGCAGTCCTCCCATTGTGGTCGGGGGAAACATTCAGTACTTC. It yields the protein CASSPPIVVGGNIQYF.

The chain couples TRBV7-9 to TRBJ2-5; D may be TRBD1 (5 bases). The V and J ends lost 1 base and 3 bases respectively, with 9 bases between them. There are 14 residues in the CDR3. The germline CDR1 and CDR2 sequences are SEHNR and FQNEAQ (reference sequence). CDR3 residues: CASSLVGLKETQYF. CDR3 sequence (DNA): TGTGCCAGCAGCTTAGTGGGGCTGAAAGAGACCCAGTACTTC.

The chain recombines TRBV4-1 with TRBJ1-2; 9 bases are a match to TRBD1. The J segment lost 0 bases and the V segment lost 1 base, leaving 12 bases of the junction unmatched. This CDR3 comprises 19 residues. Germline-derived CDR1 and CDR2 are MGHRA and YSYEKL. The CDR3 spells CASSQAGTGTAGANYGYTF. The CDR3 bases are TGCGCCAGCAGCCAAGCCGGGACAGGGACGGCAGGAGCTAACTATGGCTACACCTTC.

This chain joins TRBV7-2 and TRBJ2-7, with TRBD1 matching 7 bases. Trimming removed 4 bases from V and 5 bases from J; junction bases left unmatched: 11. The length of the CDR3 is 15 residues. Germline V CDR1 and CDR2: SGHTA, FQGNSA. The CDR3 sequence: CASSCGQAPRDEQYF. The CDR3 nucleotides are TGTGCCAGCAGCTGTGGACAGGCCCCGCGGGACGAGCAGTACTTC.

The rearrangement uses TRBV5-4 and TRBJ2-2; possible D gene TRBD1, 6 bases. CDR1 and CDR2 (germline): SGHNT, YYREEE (reference sequence). The CDR3 is 18 residues long. V lost 3 bases and J lost 8, with 26 bases in between. The DNA for the CDR3 is TGTGCCAGCAGCTCCTACAGGGACCAGAGGGATTCTTGGGGGGAGCTGTTTTTT. It encodes CASSSYRDQRDSWGELFF.

This chain connects TRBV19 to TRBJ1-5; maybe TRBD1 (6 bases). The germline V gene encodes CDR1 LNHDA and CDR2 SQIVND (reference sequence). Between the trimmed V and J ends, which lost 5 bases and 0 bases, there was a span of 20 bases. CDR3 length: 18 amino acids. This chain's CDR3 is CASSHRARGTYSNQPQHF. The CDR3 coding sequence is TGTGCCAGTAGTCATCGGGCCAGGGGAACTTATAGCAATCAGCCCCAGCATTTT.

V is TRBV4-1 and J is TRBJ2-6, with D possibly TRBD2 on 7 matching bases. Germline lookup yields CDR1 MGHRA and CDR2 YSYEKL. V lost 0 bases to trimming and J lost 0 bases, with 15 bases between them. This CDR3 spans 19 amino acids. In DNA form, the CDR3 reads TGCGCCAGCAGCCAAGATCGTACAGGGACTACCTCTGGGGCCAACGTCCTGACTTTC. Residues: CASSQDRTGTTSGANVLTF.

The chain recombines TRBV13 with TRBJ2-7; D not resolved. Trimming left V 1 base short and J 2 bases short, with 15 bases between. Germline V gene sequence: CDR1 PRHDT, CDR2 FYEKMQ (reference sequence). The CDR3 sequence is 16 residues long. CDR3 nucleotides: TGTGCCAGCAGCTTAGCCCCGCGTCTGGAGCCCTACGAGCAGTACTTC. Translated, it gives CASSLAPRLEPYEQYF.

The chain employs TRBV6-4 and TRBJ2-3, with a weak D call TRBD2 (6 bases). V was trimmed by 9 bases and J by 0 bases, leaving 13 bases between them. Looked up from germline, CDR1 is MRHNA and CDR2 is SNTAGT. The CDR3 is 14 residues long. The CDR3 bases are TGTGCCAGACGGGGGTATACTAGCACAGATACGCAGTATTTT. Translating gives CARRGYTSTDTQYF.

The chain employs TRBV6-6 and TRBJ1-5; D gene ambiguous. CDR1 is MNHNY, CDR2 SVGAGI, per germline (reference sequence). Trimming took 2 bases from V and 1 from J, leaving 12 bases between them. The CDR3 is 16 residues long. The chain's CDR3 is CASSYRERESNQPQHF. The CDR3, as DNA: TGTGCCAGCAGTTACAGGGAGAGGGAAAGCAATCAGCCCCAGCATTTT.